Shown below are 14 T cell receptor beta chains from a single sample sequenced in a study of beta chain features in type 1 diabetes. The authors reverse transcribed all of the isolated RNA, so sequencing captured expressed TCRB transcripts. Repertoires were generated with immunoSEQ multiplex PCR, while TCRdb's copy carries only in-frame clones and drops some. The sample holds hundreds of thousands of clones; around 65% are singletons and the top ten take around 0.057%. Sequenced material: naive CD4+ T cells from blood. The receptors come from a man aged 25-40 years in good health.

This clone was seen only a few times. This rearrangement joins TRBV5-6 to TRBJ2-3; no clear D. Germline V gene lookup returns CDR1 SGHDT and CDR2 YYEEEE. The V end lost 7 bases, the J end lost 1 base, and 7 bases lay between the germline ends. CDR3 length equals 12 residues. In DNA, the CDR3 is TGTGCCAGCTTAAGTGGCACAGATACGCAGTATTTT. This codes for CASLSGTDTQYF.

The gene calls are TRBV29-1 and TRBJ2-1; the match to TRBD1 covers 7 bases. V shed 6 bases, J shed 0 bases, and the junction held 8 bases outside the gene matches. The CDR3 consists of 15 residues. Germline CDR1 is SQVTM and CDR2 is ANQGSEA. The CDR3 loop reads CSVGATGSSYNEQFF. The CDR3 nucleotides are TGCAGCGTCGGAGCGACAGGGAGCTCCTACAATGAGCAGTTCTTC.

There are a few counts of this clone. CDR3 amino acids: CASSQVTSGRRNEQFF. The CDR3 nucleotides are TGCGCCAGCAGCCAAGTGACTAGCGGGAGGCGCAATGAGCAGTTCTTC. V usage is TRBV4-3 and J usage is TRBJ2-1; TRBD2 matches at 13 bases. V lost 1 base and J lost 6; bases outside the gene matches: 3. The CDR3 is made up of 16 amino acids. Germline loops: CDR1 LGHNA, CDR2 YSLEER.

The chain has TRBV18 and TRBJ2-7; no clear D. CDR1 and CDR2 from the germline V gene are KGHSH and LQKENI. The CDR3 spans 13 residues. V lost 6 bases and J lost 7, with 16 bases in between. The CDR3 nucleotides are TGTGCCAGCTCCCAGGACGGCCTACGGGAGCAGTACTTC. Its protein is CASSQDGLREQYF. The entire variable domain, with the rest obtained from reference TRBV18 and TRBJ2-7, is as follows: NAGVMQNPRHLVRRRGQEARLRCSPMKGHSHVYWYRQLPEEGLKFMVYLQKENIIDESGMPKERFSAEFPKEGPSILRIQQVVRGDSAAYFCASSQDGLREQYFGPGTRLTVT.

CDR3 residues: CAWKARSYGYTF. The CDR3, as DNA: TGTGCCTGGAAGGCACGGAGCTATGGCTACACCTTC. This rearrangement joins TRBV30 to TRBJ1-2; D remains unclear. Germline V CDR1 and CDR2: GTSNPN, SVGIG (reference sequence). The CDR3 has 12 amino acids. Between the trimmed V and J ends, which lost 4 bases and 4 bases, there was a span of 10 bases.

The CDR3 region is CASSTRTGNGYTF. For the CDR3, the DNA is TGTGCCAGCAGCACTCGGACAGGGAATGGCTACACCTTC. The chain has TRBV5-6 and TRBJ1-2; TRBD1 matches 8 bases. The CDR3 is 13 amino acids. The germline V gene encodes CDR1 SGHDT and CDR2 YYEEEE. V lost 4 bases to trimming and J lost 6 bases; unmatched junction nucleotides: 5.

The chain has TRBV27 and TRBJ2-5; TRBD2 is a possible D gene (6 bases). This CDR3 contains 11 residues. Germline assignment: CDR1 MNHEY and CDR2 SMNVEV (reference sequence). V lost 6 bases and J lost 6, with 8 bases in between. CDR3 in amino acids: CASRGGKTQYF. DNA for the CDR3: TGTGCCAGCAGAGGAGGGAAGACCCAGTACTTC.

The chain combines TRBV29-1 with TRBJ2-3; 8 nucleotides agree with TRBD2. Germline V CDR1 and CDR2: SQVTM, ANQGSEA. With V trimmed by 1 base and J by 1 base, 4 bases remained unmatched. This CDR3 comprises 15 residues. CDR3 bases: TGCAGCGTTGAAGCAGGACTAGCAGGCACAGATACGCAGTATTTT. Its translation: CSVEAGLAGTDTQYF.

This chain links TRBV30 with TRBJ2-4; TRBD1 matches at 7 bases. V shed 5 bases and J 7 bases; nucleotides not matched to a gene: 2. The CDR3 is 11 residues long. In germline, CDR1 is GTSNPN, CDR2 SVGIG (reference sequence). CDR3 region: CAWDRENIQYF. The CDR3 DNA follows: TGTGCCTGGGACAGGGAGAACATTCAGTACTTC.

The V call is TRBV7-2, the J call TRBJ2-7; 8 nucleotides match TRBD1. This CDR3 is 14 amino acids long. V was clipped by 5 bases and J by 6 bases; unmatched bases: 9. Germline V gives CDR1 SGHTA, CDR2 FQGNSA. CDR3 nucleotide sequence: TGTGCCAGCAGCCCCGGACAGGGTTTCCTCGAGCAGTACTTC. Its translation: CASSPGQGFLEQYF.

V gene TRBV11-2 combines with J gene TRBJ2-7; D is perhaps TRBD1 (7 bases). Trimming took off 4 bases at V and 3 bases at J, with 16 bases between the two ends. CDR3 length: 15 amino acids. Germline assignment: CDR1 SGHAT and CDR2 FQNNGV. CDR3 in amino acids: CASSSGGTRSYEQYF. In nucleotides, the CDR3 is TGTGCCAGCAGCTCAGGGGGGACACGGAGCTACGAGCAGTACTTC.

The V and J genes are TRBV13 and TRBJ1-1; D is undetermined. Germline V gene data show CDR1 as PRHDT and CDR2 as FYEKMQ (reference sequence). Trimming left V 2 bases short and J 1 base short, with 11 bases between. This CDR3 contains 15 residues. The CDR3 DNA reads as TGTGCCAGCAGCTTACGTAGGGCCCAGAACACTGAAGCTTTCTTT. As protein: CASSLRRAQNTEAFF.

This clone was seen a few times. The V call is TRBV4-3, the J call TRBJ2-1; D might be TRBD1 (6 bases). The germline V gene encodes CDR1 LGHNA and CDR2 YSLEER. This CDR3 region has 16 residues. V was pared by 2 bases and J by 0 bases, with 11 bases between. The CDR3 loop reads CASSQLTGRSYNEQFF. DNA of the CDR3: TGCGCCAGCAGCCAATTAACAGGGCGCTCCTACAATGAGCAGTTCTTC.

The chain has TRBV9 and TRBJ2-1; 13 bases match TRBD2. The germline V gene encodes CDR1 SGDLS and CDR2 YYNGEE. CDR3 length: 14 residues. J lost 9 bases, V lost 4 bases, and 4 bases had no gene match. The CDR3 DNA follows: TGTGCCAGCAGCTTCCGACTAGCGGGAGGTGAGCAGTTCTTC. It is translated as CASSFRLAGGEQFF.